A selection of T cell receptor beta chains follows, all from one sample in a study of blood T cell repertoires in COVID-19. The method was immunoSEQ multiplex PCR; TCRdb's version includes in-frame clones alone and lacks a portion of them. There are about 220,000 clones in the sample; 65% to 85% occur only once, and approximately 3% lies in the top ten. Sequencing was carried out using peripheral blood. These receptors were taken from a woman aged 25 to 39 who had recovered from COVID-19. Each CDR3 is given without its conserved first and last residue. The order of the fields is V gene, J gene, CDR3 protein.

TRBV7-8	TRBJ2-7	ASSSSSGLAGGPDEQY
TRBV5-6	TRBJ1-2	ASSLEGRAYGYT
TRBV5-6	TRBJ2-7	ASSPRVHATGQY
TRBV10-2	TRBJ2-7	ASSEFGGSSYEQY
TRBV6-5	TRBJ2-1	ASRTRGHNEQF
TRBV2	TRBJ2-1	ASSRRLESHNEQF
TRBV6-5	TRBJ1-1	ASSSWTGQAF
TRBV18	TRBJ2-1	ASSPNPPGDNEQF
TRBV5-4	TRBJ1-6	ASSSRDRGSPLH
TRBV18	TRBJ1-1	ASSPNRKVAEAF
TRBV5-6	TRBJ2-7	ASSLDGSSYEQY
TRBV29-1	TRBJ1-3	SVADEISGNTIY
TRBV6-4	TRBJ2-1	ASSLEGTSGNNEQF
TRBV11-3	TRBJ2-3	ASSIGGRRSDTQY
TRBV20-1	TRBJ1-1	SAKEAGKAF
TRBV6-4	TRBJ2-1	ASRPLPAGLAVNEQF
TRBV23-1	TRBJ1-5	ASSHRPKGNQPQH
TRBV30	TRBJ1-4	AWGEDRTNEKLF
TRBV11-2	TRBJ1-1	ASSTGTGLNTEAF
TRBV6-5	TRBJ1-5	ASSYVRGNQPQH
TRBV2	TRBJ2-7	ASSEVPGYEQY
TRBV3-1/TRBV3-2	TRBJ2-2	ASRWTGRGTGELF
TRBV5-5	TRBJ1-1	ASSFGTEEAF
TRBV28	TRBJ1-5	ASTETGSNQPQH
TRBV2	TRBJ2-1	ASVLAFPYNEQF
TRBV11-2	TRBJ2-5	ASSLELTGVETQY
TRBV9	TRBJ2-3	ASSVRGHGTDTQY
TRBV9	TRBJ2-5	ASSGGLADQRTQY
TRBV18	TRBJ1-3	ASSPGQGMRGNTIY
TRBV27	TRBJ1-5	ASSSRGQVKGNQPQH
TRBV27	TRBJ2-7	ASSFDINYEQY
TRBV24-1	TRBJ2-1	ATSGDWRDEQF
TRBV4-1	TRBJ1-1	ASSQGLTSTEAF
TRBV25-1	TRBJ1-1	ASRGGPGSETF
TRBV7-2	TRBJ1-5	ASSQGLGQGANQPQH
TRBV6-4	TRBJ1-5	ASSESSNQPQH
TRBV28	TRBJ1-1	ASSLDPSPRREAF
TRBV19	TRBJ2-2	ASSMGLAGDTGELF
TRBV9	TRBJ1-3	ASSASWDISRSGNTIY
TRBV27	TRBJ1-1	ASSLTTGGNTEAF
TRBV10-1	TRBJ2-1	ARPRDYNEQF
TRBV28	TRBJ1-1	ASSQGGTEAF
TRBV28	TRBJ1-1	ASSGLQGAGTEAF
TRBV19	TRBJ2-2	ASSIDSTGRRTLTGELF
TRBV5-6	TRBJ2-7	ASSLGAGPYEQY
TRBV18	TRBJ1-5	ASSGGQGAHQPQH
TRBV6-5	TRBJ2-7	ASSETRLYEQY
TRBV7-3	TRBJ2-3	ASSLSGSKDTQY
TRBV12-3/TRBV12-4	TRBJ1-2	ASRKTANYGYT